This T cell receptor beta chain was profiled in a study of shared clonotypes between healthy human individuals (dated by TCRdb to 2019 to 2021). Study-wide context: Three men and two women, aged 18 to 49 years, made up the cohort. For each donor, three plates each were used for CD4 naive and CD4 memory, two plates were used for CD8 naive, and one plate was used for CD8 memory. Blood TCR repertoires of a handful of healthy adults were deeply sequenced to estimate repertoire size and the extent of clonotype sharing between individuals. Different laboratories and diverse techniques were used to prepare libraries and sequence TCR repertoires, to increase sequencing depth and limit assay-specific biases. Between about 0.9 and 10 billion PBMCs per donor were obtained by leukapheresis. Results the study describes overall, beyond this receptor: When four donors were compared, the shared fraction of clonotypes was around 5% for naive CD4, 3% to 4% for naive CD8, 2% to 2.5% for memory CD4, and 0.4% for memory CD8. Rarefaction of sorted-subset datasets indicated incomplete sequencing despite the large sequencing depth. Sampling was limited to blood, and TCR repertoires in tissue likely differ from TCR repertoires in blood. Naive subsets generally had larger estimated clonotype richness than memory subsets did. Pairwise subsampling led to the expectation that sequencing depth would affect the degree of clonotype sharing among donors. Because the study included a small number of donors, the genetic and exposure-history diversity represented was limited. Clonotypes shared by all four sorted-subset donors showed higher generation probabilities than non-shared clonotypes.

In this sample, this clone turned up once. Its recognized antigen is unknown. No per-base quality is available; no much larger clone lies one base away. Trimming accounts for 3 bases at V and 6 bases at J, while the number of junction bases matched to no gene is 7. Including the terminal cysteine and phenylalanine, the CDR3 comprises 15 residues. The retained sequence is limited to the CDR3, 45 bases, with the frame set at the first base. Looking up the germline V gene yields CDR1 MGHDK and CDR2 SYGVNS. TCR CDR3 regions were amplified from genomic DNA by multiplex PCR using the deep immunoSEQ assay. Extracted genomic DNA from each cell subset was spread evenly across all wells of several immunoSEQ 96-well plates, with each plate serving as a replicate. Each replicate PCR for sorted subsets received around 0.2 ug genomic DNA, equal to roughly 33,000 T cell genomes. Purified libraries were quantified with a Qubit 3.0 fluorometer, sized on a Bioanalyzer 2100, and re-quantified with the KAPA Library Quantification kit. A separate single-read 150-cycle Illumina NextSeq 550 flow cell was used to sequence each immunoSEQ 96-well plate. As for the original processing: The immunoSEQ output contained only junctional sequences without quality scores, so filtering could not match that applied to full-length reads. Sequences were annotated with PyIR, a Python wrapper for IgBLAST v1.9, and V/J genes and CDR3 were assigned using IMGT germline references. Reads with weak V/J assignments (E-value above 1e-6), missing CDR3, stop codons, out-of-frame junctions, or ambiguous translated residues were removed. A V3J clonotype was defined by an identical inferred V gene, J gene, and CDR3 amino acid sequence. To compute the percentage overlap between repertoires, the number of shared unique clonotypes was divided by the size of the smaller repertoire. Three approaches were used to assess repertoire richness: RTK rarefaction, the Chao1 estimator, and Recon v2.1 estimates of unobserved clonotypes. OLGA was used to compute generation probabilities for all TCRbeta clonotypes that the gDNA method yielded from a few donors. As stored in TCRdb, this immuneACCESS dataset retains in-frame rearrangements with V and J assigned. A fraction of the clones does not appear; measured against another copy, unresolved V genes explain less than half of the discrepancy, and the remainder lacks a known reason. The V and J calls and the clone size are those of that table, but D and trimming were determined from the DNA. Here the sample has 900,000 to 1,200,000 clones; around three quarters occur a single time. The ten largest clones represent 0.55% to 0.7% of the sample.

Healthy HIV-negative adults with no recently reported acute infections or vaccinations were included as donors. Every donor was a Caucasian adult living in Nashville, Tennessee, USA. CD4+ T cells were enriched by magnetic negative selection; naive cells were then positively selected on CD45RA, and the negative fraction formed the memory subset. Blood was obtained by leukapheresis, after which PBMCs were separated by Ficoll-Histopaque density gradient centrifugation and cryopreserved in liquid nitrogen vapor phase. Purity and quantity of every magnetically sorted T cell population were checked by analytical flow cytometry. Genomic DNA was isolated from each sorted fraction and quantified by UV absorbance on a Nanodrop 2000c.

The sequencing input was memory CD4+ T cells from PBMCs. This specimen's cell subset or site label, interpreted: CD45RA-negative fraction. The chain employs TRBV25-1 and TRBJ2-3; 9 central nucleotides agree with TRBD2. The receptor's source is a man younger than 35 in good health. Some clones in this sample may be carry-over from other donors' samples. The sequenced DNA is TGTGCCAGCAGTGACGGAGGACTAGCGTTGGATACGCAGTATTTT. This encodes CASSDGGLALDTQYF.